One sample yielded the 14 T cell receptor beta chains listed below, sequenced in a study of blood T cell repertoires in COVID-19. Repertoires were generated with immunoSEQ multiplex PCR, while TCRdb's copy carries only in-frame clones and drops some. This table has 200,000 to 250,000 clones, 80% to 90% appearing once. Sequenced input: peripheral blood. Source of these receptors: a man aged 35-49 years with acute or convalescent COVID-19.

In its sample, this clone was seen many times. The V call is TRBV6-5, the J call TRBJ2-3; unclear D gene. The CDR3 has 13 residues. The ends were cut back, 10 bases at V and 2 bases at J, with 13 bases in the middle. The germline V gene has CDR1 MNHEY and CDR2 SVGAGI. CDR3 sequence (DNA): TGTGCCACCTTGCCTATTCTCACAGATACGCAGTATTTT. Translated: CATLPILTDTQYF.

V gene TRBV27 combines with J gene TRBJ2-2; 14 bases map to TRBD2. This CDR3 comprises 16 residues. Germline V gives CDR1 MNHEY, CDR2 SMNVEV (reference sequence). Trimming removed 4 bases from V and 6 bases from J; junction bases left unmatched: 4. DNA for the CDR3: TGTGCCAGCAGTTATCGGACTAGCGGGGGGTCCGGGGAGCTGTTTTTT. This sequence encodes CASSYRTSGGSGELFF.

This clone was counted only a few times. The V and J genes are TRBV10-1 and TRBJ1-4, with 7 bases that match TRBD1. There are 14 residues in the CDR3. V trimming: 6 bases; J trimming: 4 bases; junction bases outside the gene matches: 5. Germline assignment: CDR1 WNHNN and CDR2 SYGVQD (reference sequence). The CDR3 region is CASRGTANNEKLFF. In DNA form, the CDR3 reads TGCGCCAGCAGGGGGACAGCCAATAATGAAAAACTGTTTTTT.

The rearrangement joins TRBV6-1 to TRBJ1-5; perhaps TRBD1 as D (6 bases). V was clipped by 2 bases and J by 6 bases, with 11 bases between them. The CDR3 is 14 amino acids. In germline, CDR1 is MNHNS, CDR2 SASEGT. The CDR3: CASSESKQGQPQHF. The CDR3 DNA reads TGTGCCAGCAGTGAATCGAAACAGGGTCAGCCCCAGCATTTT.

The chain combines TRBV3-1 (or the pseudogene TRBV3-2) with TRBJ1-5; the D is unclear. CDR1 LGHDT and CDR2 YNNKEL come from the germline V gene (reference sequence). This CDR3 comprises 12 residues. The V and J ends lost 4 bases and 8 bases respectively, with 9 bases between them. CDR3 in amino acids: CASSPPRKPQHF. CDR3 DNA sequence: TGTGCCAGCAGCCCCCCCAGGAAGCCCCAGCATTTT.

The V call is TRBV2, the J call TRBJ2-2; the match to TRBD2 covers 13 bases. The V and J ends lost 6 bases and 7 bases, in that order; junction bases with no gene match: 5. Germline values: CDR1 SNHLY, CDR2 FYNNEI. This CDR3 spans 15 amino acids. The CDR3 is CASRTSGGLGGELFF. The CDR3 DNA follows: TGTGCCAGCAGGACTAGCGGGGGGCTGGGCGGGGAGCTGTTTTTT. The variable domain in full, completed from reference TRBV2 and TRBJ2-2, reads EPEVTQTPSHQVTQMGQEVILRCVPISNHLYFYWYRQILGQKVEFLVSFYNNEISEKSEIFDDQFSVERPDGSNFTLKIRSTKLEDSAMYFCASRTSGGLGGELFFGEGSRLTVL.

This clone was seen a single time. V usage is TRBV2 and J usage is TRBJ1-6, with D perhaps TRBD1 (6 bases). The CDR3 covers 14 residues. V was shortened by 4 bases and J by 9 bases, with 13 bases between the two germline ends. Looked up from germline, CDR1 is SNHLY and CDR2 is FYNNEI. CDR3 sequence (DNA): TGTGCCAGCAGTGGTACAGGGTGGGCTTCACCCCTCCACTTT. Encoded protein: CASSGTGWASPLHF. The full variable domain, in which reference TRBV2 and TRBJ1-6 provide the parts outside the CDR3, is EPEVTQTPSHQVTQMGQEVILRCVPISNHLYFYWYRQILGQKVEFLVSFYNNEISEKSEIFDDQFSVERPDGSNFTLKIRSTKLEDSAMYFCASSGTGWASPLHFGNGTRLTVT.

CDR3 DNA sequence: TGTGCCAGCAGCTTGGGCAGCAGGAACCACCAAGAGACCCAGTACTTC. It specifies CASSLGSRNHQETQYF. The rearrangement uses TRBV5-6 and TRBJ2-5; D gene ambiguous. Germline V gene sequence: CDR1 SGHDT, CDR2 YYEEEE. The CDR3 loop spans 16 amino acids. Deletions cut 0 bases from V and 0 bases from J, with 12 bases between.

This clone was seen a handful of times. This chain uses TRBV3-1 (or the pseudogene TRBV3-2) with TRBJ1-1; 7 nucleotides line up with TRBD1. Germline lookup yields CDR1 LGHDT and CDR2 YNNKEL (reference sequence). The CDR3 length is 14 residues. J was trimmed by 1 base and V by 5 bases; bases with no gene match: 4. The CDR3 DNA follows: TGTGCCAGCAGCAGTCGACAGGGGAACACTGAAGCTTTCTTT. Its translation is CASSSRQGNTEAFF.

The rearrangement joins TRBV6-5 to TRBJ2-5; weak D call: TRBD2 (5 bases). The CDR3 has 14 amino acids. Germline V gives CDR1 MNHEY, CDR2 SVGAGI. V was cut by 5 bases and J by 2 bases, with 12 bases left in between. The CDR3 sequence is CASSLTIAQETQYF. The CDR3 region has the DNA TGTGCCAGCAGTCTAACCATAGCGCAAGAGACCCAGTACTTC.

The V and J genes are TRBV10-2 and TRBJ2-5; 9 nucleotides match TRBD1. The CDR3 contains 15 residues. Trimming cost V 6 bases and J 4 bases; bases outside gene matches: 9. CDR1 and CDR2 (germline): WSHSY, SAAADI. In DNA, the CDR3 is TGCGCCAGCAGCCCCTCCGGGACAGGGTCAGAGACCCAGTACTTC. Its protein is CASSPSGTGSETQYF.

The chain is built from TRBV7-2 and TRBJ1-6; D unresolved. This CDR3 has 17 amino acids. V was trimmed by 2 bases and J by 0 bases, leaving 11 bases between them. Germline loops: CDR1 SGHTA, CDR2 FQGNSA. CDR3 loop: CASSLFIALSYNSPLHF. For the CDR3, the DNA is TGTGCCAGCAGCTTATTTATCGCGCTCTCCTATAATTCACCCCTCCACTTT.

The V gene is TRBV2, the J gene TRBJ1-5, with TRBD1 matching 7 bases. V shed 1 base and J 2 bases; nucleotides not matched to a gene: 2. Germline V CDR1 and CDR2: SNHLY, FYNNEI. The CDR3 sequence is 15 residues long. The CDR3 nucleotides are TGTGCCAGCAGTGAAGAAGGGGGCCGCAATCAGCCCCAGCATTTT. Translation gives CASSEEGGRNQPQHF.

The chain couples TRBV24-1 to TRBJ2-3; TRBD1 matches at 9 bases. CDR3 length: 16 amino acids. Trimming cost V 0 bases and J 0 bases; bases outside gene matches: 0. Germline CDR1 reads KGHDR; CDR2 reads SFDVKD. The CDR3 reads CATSDLGTGSTDTQYF. The CDR3 DNA reads TGTGCCACCAGTGATTTGGGGACAGGGAGCACAGATACGCAGTATTTT.